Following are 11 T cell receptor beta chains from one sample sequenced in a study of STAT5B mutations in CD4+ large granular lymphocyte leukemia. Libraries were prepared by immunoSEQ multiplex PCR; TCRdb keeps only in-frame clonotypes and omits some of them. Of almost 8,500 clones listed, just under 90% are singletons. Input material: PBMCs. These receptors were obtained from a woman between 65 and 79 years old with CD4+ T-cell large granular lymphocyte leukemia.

This chain's CDR3 is CATNMALPNTEAFF. The CDR3 DNA reads TGTGCCACCAACATGGCCTTACCGAACACTGAAGCTTTCTTT. The chain combines TRBV7-9 with TRBJ1-1; D is uncertain. The germline V gene encodes CDR1 SEHNR and CDR2 FQNEAQ (reference sequence). Trimming stripped 10 bases from V and 1 base from J, with 16 bases between. This CDR3 region has 14 residues.

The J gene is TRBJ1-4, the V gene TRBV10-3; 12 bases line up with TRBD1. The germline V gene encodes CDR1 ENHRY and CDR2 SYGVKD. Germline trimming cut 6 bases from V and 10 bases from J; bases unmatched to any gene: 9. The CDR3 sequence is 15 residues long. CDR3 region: CAISPGTGGAGKLFF. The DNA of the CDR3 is TGTGCCATCAGCCCCGGGACAGGGGGCGCCGGAAAACTGTTTTTT.

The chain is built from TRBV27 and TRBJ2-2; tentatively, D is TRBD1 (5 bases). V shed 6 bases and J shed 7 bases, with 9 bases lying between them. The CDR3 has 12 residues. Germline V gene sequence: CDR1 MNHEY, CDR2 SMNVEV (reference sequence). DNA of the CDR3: TGTGCCAGCAGCCCAGGGATCGGGGAGCTGTTTTTT. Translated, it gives CASSPGIGELFF.

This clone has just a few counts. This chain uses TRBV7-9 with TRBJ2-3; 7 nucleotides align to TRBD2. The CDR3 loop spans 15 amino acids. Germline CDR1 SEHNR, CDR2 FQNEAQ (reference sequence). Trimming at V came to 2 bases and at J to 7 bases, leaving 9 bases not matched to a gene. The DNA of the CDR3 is TGTGCCAGCAGCTTAAAGACCCGGGGGGATAATACGCAGTATTTT. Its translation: CASSLKTRGDNTQYF.

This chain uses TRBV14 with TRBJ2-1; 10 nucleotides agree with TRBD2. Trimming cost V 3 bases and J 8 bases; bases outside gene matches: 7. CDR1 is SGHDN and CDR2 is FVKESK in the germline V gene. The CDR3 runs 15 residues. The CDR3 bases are TGTGCCAGCAGCCATGGGACTAGCGTCAACGATGAGCAGTTCTTC. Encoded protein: CASSHGTSVNDEQFF.

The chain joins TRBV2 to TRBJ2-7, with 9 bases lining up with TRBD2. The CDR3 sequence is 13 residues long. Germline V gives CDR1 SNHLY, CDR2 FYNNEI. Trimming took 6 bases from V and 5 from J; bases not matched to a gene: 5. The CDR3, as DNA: TGTGCCAGCAGGGCGGGGGGGTTCGACGAGCAGTACTTC. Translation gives CASRAGGFDEQYF.

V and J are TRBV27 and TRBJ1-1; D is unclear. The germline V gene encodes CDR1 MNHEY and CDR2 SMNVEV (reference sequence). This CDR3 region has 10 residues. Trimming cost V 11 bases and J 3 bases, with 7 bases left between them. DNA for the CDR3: TGTGCCGGAAGTTACACTGAAGCTTTCTTT. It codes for CAGSYTEAFF.

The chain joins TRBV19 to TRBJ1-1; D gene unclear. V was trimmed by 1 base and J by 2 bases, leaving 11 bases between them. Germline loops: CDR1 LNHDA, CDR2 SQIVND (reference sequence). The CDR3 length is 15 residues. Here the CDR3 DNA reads TGTGCCAGTAGTATAGTTGGCAGGTCAAACACTGAAGCTTTCTTT. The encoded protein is CASSIVGRSNTEAFF.

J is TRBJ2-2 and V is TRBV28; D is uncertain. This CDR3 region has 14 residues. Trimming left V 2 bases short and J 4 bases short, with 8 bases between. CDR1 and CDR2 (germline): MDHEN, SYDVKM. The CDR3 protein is CASSLGRVTGELFF. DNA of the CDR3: TGTGCCAGCAGTTTAGGCCGGGTCACCGGGGAGCTGTTTTTT.

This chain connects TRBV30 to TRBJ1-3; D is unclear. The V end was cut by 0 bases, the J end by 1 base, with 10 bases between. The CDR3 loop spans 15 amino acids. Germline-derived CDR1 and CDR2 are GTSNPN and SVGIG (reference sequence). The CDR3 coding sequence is TGTGCCTGGAGTGTGGGCAGTCAATCTGGAAACACCATATATTTT. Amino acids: CAWSVGSQSGNTIYF. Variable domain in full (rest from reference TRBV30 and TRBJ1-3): SQTIHQWPATLVQPVGSPLSLECTVEGTSNPNLYWYRQAAGRGLQLLFYSVGIGQISSEVPQNLSASRPQDRQFILSSKKLLLSDSGFYLCAWSVGSQSGNTIYFGEGSWLTVV.

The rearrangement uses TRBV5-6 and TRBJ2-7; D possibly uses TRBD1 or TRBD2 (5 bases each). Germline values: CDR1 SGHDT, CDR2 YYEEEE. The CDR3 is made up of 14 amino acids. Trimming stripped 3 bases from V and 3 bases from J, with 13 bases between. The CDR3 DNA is TGTGCCAGCAGCTCCATGGGGGTGAACTACGAGCAGTACTTC. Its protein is CASSSMGVNYEQYF.